These T cell receptor beta chains were read from a single sample in a study of blood T cell repertoires in COVID-19. The protocol was immunoSEQ multiplex PCR, while the TCRdb copy is restricted to in-frame clones and leaves out a portion. The profile shows more than 300,000 clones, nearly 90% of them singletons. The sample was PBMCs or T cells enriched from blood (not recorded which). These receptors were taken from a woman in her twenties or thirties who had recovered from COVID-19. The CDR3 runs from the conserved cysteine through the conserved F or W. The order of the fields is V gene, clone size, J gene, D gene, CDR3 protein, CDR3 DNA. D genes are given only for firm matches. The size of a clone is reported for some rows only, either as once, few or many, or as a class for expanded clones.

v_gene: TRBV4-1
abundance: NA
j_gene: TRBJ1-2
d_gene: NA
CDR3aa: CASSQDQGSPGNGYTF
CDR3nt: TGCGCCAGCAGCCAAGATCAGGGCAGCCCTGGGAATGGCTACACCTTC

v_gene: TRBV18
abundance: NA
j_gene: TRBJ1-3
d_gene: TRBD1
CDR3aa: CASSPLGDRNGNTIYF
CDR3nt: TGTGCCAGCTCACCACTCGGGGACAGGAATGGAAACACCATATATTTT

v_gene: TRBV6-5
abundance: NA
j_gene: TRBJ1-2
d_gene: TRBD1
CDR3aa: CASTDRAYSHGYTF
CDR3nt: TGTGCCAGCACCGACAGGGCCTACTCTCATGGCTACACCTTC

v_gene: TRBV6-1
abundance: NA
j_gene: TRBJ2-5
d_gene: TRBD1
CDR3aa: CASSEEGARETQYF
CDR3nt: TGTGCCAGCAGTGAAGAGGGGGCTCGAGAGACCCAGTACTTC

v_gene: TRBV7-2
abundance: NA
j_gene: TRBJ1-2
d_gene: NA
CDR3aa: CASSLDPGARNYGYTF
CDR3nt: TGTGCCAGCAGCTTAGACCCAGGGGCCCGTAACTATGGCTACACCTTC

v_gene: TRBV18
abundance: NA
j_gene: TRBJ2-1
d_gene: TRBD2
CDR3aa: CASSPRTSGGETLHNEQFF
CDR3nt: TGTGCCAGCTCACCACGGACTAGCGGGGGGGAGACCCTCCACAATGAGCAGTTCTTC

v_gene: TRBV6-2/TRBV6-3
abundance: once
j_gene: TRBJ1-1
d_gene: NA
CDR3aa: CASSYGGIPMEAFF
CDR3nt: TGTGCCAGCAGTTACGGGGGGATACCGATGGAAGCTTTCTTT

v_gene: TRBV9
abundance: once
j_gene: TRBJ2-3
d_gene: TRBD2
CDR3aa: CASSAITSGGADTQYF
CDR3nt: TGTGCCAGCAGCGCGATTACTAGCGGGGGGGCGGATACGCAGTATTTT

v_gene: TRBV9
abundance: NA
j_gene: TRBJ2-3
d_gene: TRBD2
CDR3aa: CASSTFSGGAPDTQYF
CDR3nt: TGTGCCAGCAGCACCTTTAGCGGGGGGGCCCCAGATACGCAGTATTTT

v_gene: TRBV19
abundance: NA
j_gene: TRBJ2-3
d_gene: NA
CDR3aa: CASRTQGSDTQYF
CDR3nt: TGTGCCAGTAGGACCCAGGGATCGGATACGCAGTATTTT

v_gene: TRBV6-2/TRBV6-3
abundance: NA
j_gene: TRBJ1-5
d_gene: TRBD1
CDR3aa: CASSYPQDRGSNQPQHF
CDR3nt: TGTGCCAGCAGTTACCCCCAAGACAGGGGTAGCAATCAGCCCCAGCATTTT

v_gene: TRBV5-4
abundance: once
j_gene: TRBJ1-1
d_gene: NA
CDR3aa: CASSSEGTVPNTEAFF
CDR3nt: TGTGCCAGCAGCTCGGAGGGGACCGTCCCGAACACTGAAGCTTTCTTT

v_gene: TRBV27
abundance: NA
j_gene: TRBJ1-6
d_gene: NA
CDR3aa: CASSLSRQSPNSPLHF
CDR3nt: TGTGCCAGCAGTTTATCGAGGCAGAGCCCAAATTCACCCCTCCACTTT

v_gene: TRBV2
abundance: NA
j_gene: TRBJ1-5
d_gene: NA
CDR3aa: CASSEVSVDQPQHF
CDR3nt: TGTGCCAGCAGTGAAGTGAGTGTGGATCAGCCCCAGCATTTT

v_gene: TRBV5-4
abundance: NA
j_gene: TRBJ1-6
d_gene: NA
CDR3aa: CASSSIREPSPLHF
CDR3nt: TGTGCCAGCAGCTCTATCAGGGAACCTTCACCCCTCCACTTT

v_gene: TRBV18
abundance: NA
j_gene: TRBJ1-2
d_gene: TRBD1
CDR3aa: CASSPGDRVDSGYTF
CDR3nt: TGTGCCAGCTCACCGGGGGACAGGGTGGATAGTGGCTACACCTTC

v_gene: TRBV27
abundance: NA
j_gene: TRBJ1-2
d_gene: TRBD1
CDR3aa: CASSSRQGFGYTF
CDR3nt: TGTGCCAGCAGTTCGAGACAGGGCTTCGGCTACACCTTC

v_gene: TRBV5-1
abundance: NA
j_gene: TRBJ2-5
d_gene: NA
CDR3aa: CASSFTSQETQYF
CDR3nt: TGCGCCAGCAGCTTTACCAGCCAAGAGACCCAGTACTTC

v_gene: TRBV5-1
abundance: NA
j_gene: TRBJ2-5
d_gene: NA
CDR3aa: CASSPTYRGGETQYF
CDR3nt: TGCGCCAGCAGCCCAACCTACAGGGGAGGAGAGACCCAGTACTTC

v_gene: TRBV6-5
abundance: NA
j_gene: TRBJ2-3
d_gene: TRBD2
CDR3aa: CASSQLAGGPDTQYF
CDR3nt: TGTGCCAGCAGCCAACTAGCGGGGGGGCCAGATACGCAGTATTTT

v_gene: TRBV6-5
abundance: NA
j_gene: TRBJ1-3
d_gene: TRBD1
CDR3aa: CASSRGTASGNTIYF
CDR3nt: TGTGCCAGCAGCCGAGGGACAGCCTCTGGAAACACCATATATTTT

v_gene: TRBV7-9
abundance: NA
j_gene: TRBJ2-5
d_gene: NA
CDR3aa: CASSFRAELLETQYF
CDR3nt: TGTGCCAGCAGCTTTAGAGCCGAGCTTCTTGAGACCCAGTACTTC

v_gene: TRBV30
abundance: NA
j_gene: TRBJ2-1
d_gene: NA
CDR3aa: CAHKRESYNEQFF
CDR3nt: TGTGCCCACAAGAGGGAGTCCTACAATGAGCAGTTCTTC

v_gene: TRBV6-5
abundance: once
j_gene: TRBJ2-7
d_gene: NA
CDR3aa: CASRVLYEQYF
CDR3nt: TGTGCCAGTCGGGTCCTCTACGAGCAGTACTTC

v_gene: TRBV4-3
abundance: NA
j_gene: TRBJ1-4
d_gene: NA
CDR3aa: CASSFRDRTAEKLFF
CDR3nt: TGCGCCAGCAGCTTCCGAGATAGGACAGCTGAAAAACTGTTTTTT

v_gene: TRBV3-1/TRBV3-2
abundance: once
j_gene: TRBJ1-3
d_gene: TRBD1
CDR3aa: CASSPLTGSSGNTIYF
CDR3nt: TGTGCCAGCAGCCCTTTGACAGGGAGCTCTGGAAACACCATATATTTT

v_gene: TRBV20-1
abundance: NA
j_gene: TRBJ1-2
d_gene: NA
CDR3aa: CSASYRVANYGYTF
CDR3nt: TGCAGTGCAAGTTACAGGGTTGCCAACTATGGCTACACCTTC

v_gene: TRBV21-1
abundance: NA
j_gene: TRBJ1-4
d_gene: NA
CDR3aa: CASTTTTGFATNEKLFF
CDR3nt: TGTGCCAGCACTACCACCACAGGGTTCGCAACTAATGAAAAACTGTTTTTT

v_gene: TRBV6-2/TRBV6-3
abundance: NA
j_gene: TRBJ2-1
d_gene: TRBD1
CDR3aa: CASSYTTGGGEQFF
CDR3nt: TGTGCCAGCAGTTACACCACAGGGGGCGGTGAGCAGTTCTTC

v_gene: TRBV2
abundance: NA
j_gene: TRBJ2-5
d_gene: TRBD2
CDR3aa: CASSEPSGGGETQYF
CDR3nt: TGTGCCAGCAGTGAACCTAGCGGGGGTGGGGAGACCCAGTACTTC

v_gene: TRBV14
abundance: NA
j_gene: TRBJ2-6
d_gene: NA
CDR3aa: CASSHYPGRGTSGANVLTF
CDR3nt: TGTGCCAGCAGCCATTACCCTGGCAGGGGAACGTCTGGGGCCAACGTCCTGACTTTC

v_gene: TRBV24-1
abundance: once
j_gene: TRBJ1-4
d_gene: NA
CDR3aa: CATSDSRGEGEKLFF
CDR3nt: TGTGCCACCAGTGATTCGAGGGGGGAGGGCGAAAAACTGTTTTTT

v_gene: TRBV7-2
abundance: NA
j_gene: TRBJ2-3
d_gene: TRBD1
CDR3aa: CASSLTGGADTQYF
CDR3nt: TGTGCCAGCAGCTTAACAGGGGGCGCAGATACGCAGTATTTT

v_gene: TRBV27
abundance: NA
j_gene: TRBJ1-1
d_gene: NA
CDR3aa: CASSYKQGSEAFF
CDR3nt: TGTGCCAGCAGTTACAAACAGGGATCTGAAGCTTTCTTT

v_gene: TRBV3-1/TRBV3-2
abundance: few
j_gene: TRBJ1-4
d_gene: TRBD1
CDR3aa: CASSRTGGDEKLFF
CDR3nt: TGTGCCAGCAGTCGGACAGGGGGAGATGAAAAACTGTTTTTT

v_gene: TRBV7-2
abundance: NA
j_gene: TRBJ2-5
d_gene: NA
CDR3aa: CASSLYGTQETQYF
CDR3nt: TGTGCCAGCAGCTTATATGGCACACAAGAGACCCAGTACTTC

v_gene: TRBV14
abundance: NA
j_gene: TRBJ1-6
d_gene: NA
CDR3aa: CASSVSSYNSPLHF
CDR3nt: TGTGCCAGCAGTGTGAGCTCCTATAATTCACCCCTCCACTTT

v_gene: TRBV5-6
abundance: NA
j_gene: TRBJ1-6
d_gene: TRBD1
CDR3aa: CASSSKTGAFTSSPLHF
CDR3nt: TGTGCCAGCAGCTCGAAAACAGGGGCCTTTACTAGTTCACCCCTCCACTTT

v_gene: TRBV9
abundance: NA
j_gene: TRBJ1-1
d_gene: NA
CDR3aa: CASSVGGTLNTEAFF
CDR3nt: TGTGCCAGCAGCGTAGGCGGCACCTTGAACACTGAAGCTTTCTTT

v_gene: TRBV30
abundance: NA
j_gene: TRBJ1-3
d_gene: NA
CDR3aa: CAWTGGNTIYF
CDR3nt: TGTGCCTGGACCGGGGGAAACACCATATATTTT

v_gene: TRBV21-1
abundance: NA
j_gene: TRBJ2-4
d_gene: NA
CDR3aa: CASSKEDRGWGIQYF
CDR3nt: TGTGCCAGCAGCAAAGAGGACAGGGGCTGGGGCATTCAGTACTTC

v_gene: TRBV29-1
abundance: few
j_gene: TRBJ2-7
d_gene: TRBD1
CDR3aa: CSVAGQGAYEQYF
CDR3nt: TGCAGCGTTGCGGGACAGGGGGCCTACGAGCAGTACTTC